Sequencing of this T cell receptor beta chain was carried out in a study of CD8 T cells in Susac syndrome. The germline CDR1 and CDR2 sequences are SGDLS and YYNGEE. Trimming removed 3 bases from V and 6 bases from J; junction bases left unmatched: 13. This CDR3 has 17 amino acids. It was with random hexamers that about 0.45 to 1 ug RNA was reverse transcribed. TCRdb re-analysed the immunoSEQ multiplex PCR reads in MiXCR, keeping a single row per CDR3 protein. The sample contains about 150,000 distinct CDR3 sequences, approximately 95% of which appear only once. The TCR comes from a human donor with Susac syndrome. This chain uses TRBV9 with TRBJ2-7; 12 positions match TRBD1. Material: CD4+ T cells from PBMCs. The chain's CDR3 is CASSAWDRGQYVGEQYF. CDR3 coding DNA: TGTGCCAGCAGCGCCTGGGACAGGGGGCAATACGTCGGCGAGCAGTACTTC.